These 5 T cell receptor beta chains share one sample of origin, sequenced in a study of blood T cell repertoires in COVID-19. The protocol was immunoSEQ multiplex PCR, while the TCRdb copy is restricted to in-frame clones and leaves out a portion. The top ten clones hold approximately 1.2% of a sample with approximately 140,000 clones, approximately 88% of them seen once. The specimen was PBMCs or T cells enriched from blood (not recorded which). These receptors came from a woman younger than 45 with acute COVID-19.

This chain connects TRBV19 to TRBJ2-3; 13 bases align to TRBD2. Germline trimming cut 5 bases from V and 2 bases from J; bases unmatched to any gene: 13. CDR3 length: 19 residues. The germline V gene has CDR1 LNHDA and CDR2 SQIVND (reference sequence). Here the CDR3 DNA reads TGTGCCAGTAGTCGCCGAGGACTAGCGGGAGCGGCGGCCACAGATACGCAGTATTTT. Translation gives CASSRRGLAGAAATDTQYF.

This rearrangement joins TRBV12-3 or TRBV12-4 to TRBJ1-2, with D hard to call. The CDR3 spans 12 residues. V lost 3 bases to trimming and J lost 10 bases, with 12 bases between them. CDR3 loop: CASSLNSLDYTF. Here the CDR3 DNA reads TGTGCCAGCAGTTTGAACAGTTTGGACTACACCTTC.

The genes are TRBV7-9 and TRBJ1-2, with 7 bases that match TRBD1. With V trimmed by 3 bases and J by 1 base, 14 bases remained unmatched. CDR1 SEHNR and CDR2 FQNEAQ come from the germline V gene (reference sequence). CDR3 length: 18 residues. This CDR3 reads CASSFHPGTAFNNYGYTF. CDR3 DNA sequence: TGTGCCAGCAGCTTCCACCCCGGGACAGCGTTTAATAACTATGGCTACACCTTC.

The chain uses TRBV12-3 or TRBV12-4 and TRBJ1-2, with 7 bases that match TRBD1. The ends lost 7 bases at V and 4 bases at J; junction bases unmatched: 3. This CDR3 is built from 12 residues. CDR3 region: CASKGAPYGYTF. The DNA for the CDR3 is TGTGCCAGCAAGGGGGCGCCCTATGGCTACACCTTC.

This rearrangement joins TRBV30 to TRBJ1-1; no clear D gene. In germline, CDR1 is GTSNPN, CDR2 SVGIG (reference sequence). V lost 2 bases to trimming and J lost 11 bases, with 33 bases between them. The CDR3 spans 18 residues. CDR3 in DNA: TGTGCCTGGAGTCATAGACGTCTTGATCGCCTAAAAAGCTTGGGCGCTTTCTTT. Translating it yields CAWSHRRLDRLKSLGAFF.